This passage covers 23 T cell receptor beta chains from one sample sequenced in a study of blood T cells in healthy people across ages. Next came a second PCR, run for about 7 to 12 cycles, which used a sample-barcoded 5' primer along with a J-beta primer mix. TCRdb itself ran the 5' RACE reads through MiXCR, one entry per CDR3 protein. The sample includes 550,000 to 650,000 distinct CDR3 sequences, roughly 30% of them seen just once. Sequencing input: blood. These receptors all come from a woman older than 75 in good health.

Many counts were recorded for this clonotype. V gene TRBV4-2 combines with J gene TRBJ1-2, with TRBD1 as a possible D gene (6 bases). Trimming took 0 bases from V and 0 from J, leaving 11 bases between them. The CDR3 consists of 16 residues. CDR1 LGHNA and CDR2 YNFKEQ come from the germline V gene. CDR3 loop: CASSQDGGQTNYGYTF. CDR3 DNA: TGTGCCAGCAGCCAAGATGGTGGACAGACTAACTATGGCTACACCTTC.

This clonotype showed up many times. The rearrangement uses TRBV3-1 and TRBJ2-7; the match to TRBD2 covers 11 bases. The CDR3 runs to 17 residues. Germline V gene sequence: CDR1 LGHDT, CDR2 YNNKEL (reference sequence). V was pared by 8 bases and J by 2 bases, with 14 bases of the junction left unmatched. CDR3 loop: CASSRGSGGVVTYEQYF. CDR3 sequence (DNA): TGTGCCAGCTCCCGGGGTAGCGGGGGGGTCGTCACCTACGAGCAGTACTTC.

In its sample, this clonotype was seen a few times. The rearrangement joins TRBV4-2 to TRBJ2-3; 9 positions match TRBD2. The germline gives CDR1 LGHNA, CDR2 YNFKEQ. The trim removed 5 bases at V and 6 bases at J, leaving 21 bases unmatched. This CDR3 is built from 19 residues. CDR3 sequence: CASSFDLGGGGDIRDTQYF. CDR3 nucleotide sequence: TGTGCCAGCAGCTTCGACTTAGGGGGCGGGGGGGATATACGGGATACGCAGTATTTT.

Concerning this clonotype itself: A clone one base away is much larger, so this may be a read error. The V call is TRBV12-3 or TRBV12-4, the J call TRBJ2-7; 11 bases are shared with TRBD1. V lost 3 bases and J lost 3; bases outside the gene matches: 7. CDR3 length: 16 amino acids. CDR3 loop: CASSLMAGTGGYEQYF. CDR3 DNA: TGTGCCAGCAGTTTGATGGCCGGGACAGGGGGCTACGAGCAGTACTTC.

This clonotype was recorded once. The DNA of the CDR3 is TGTGCCAGCAGTTACTCGGGACAGGGACTCTCTTCCTACGAGCAGTACTTC. It specifies CASSYSGQGLSSYEQYF. This chain connects TRBV6-6 to TRBJ2-7, with TRBD1 matching over 9 bases. V gave up 0 bases and J gave up 1 base; unmatched junction bases: 7. CDR1 and CDR2 from the germline V gene are MNHNY and SVGAGI (reference sequence). The CDR3 extends over 17 amino acids.

This clonotype has only a few counts. This sequence joins TRBV20-1 and TRBJ2-3; 16 nucleotides align to TRBD2. The CDR3 spans 17 residues. Trimming at V came to 5 bases and at J to 1 base, leaving 6 bases not matched to a gene. In germline, CDR1 is DFQATT, CDR2 SNEGSKA (reference sequence). CDR3 coding DNA: TGCAGTGCTTTGCCGGGACTAGCGGGGGGGGGCACAGATACGCAGTATTTT. Protein product: CSALPGLAGGGTDTQYF.

This clonotype was seen ten or more times. The V and J genes are TRBV10-3 and TRBJ2-7, with D perhaps matching TRBD2 (7 bases). V lost 6 bases, J lost 0 bases, and 15 bases lay in between. The germline V gene encodes CDR1 ENHRY and CDR2 SYGVKD. This CDR3 comprises 15 residues. The CDR3 DNA reads as TGTGCCATCAGCCCACAGGGCGGGAGCTCCTACGAGCAGTACTTC. It translates to CAISPQGGSSYEQYF.

This clonotype was counted many times. The CDR3 protein is CASSFNRAPDTQYF. CDR3 DNA: TGCGCCAGCAGCTTTAACCGAGCGCCGGATACGCAGTATTTT. The chain links TRBV5-1 to TRBJ2-3; no firm D call. Trimming left V 2 bases short and J 6 bases short, with 13 bases between. The CDR3 totals 14 residues. Germline V gene lookup returns CDR1 SGHRS and CDR2 YFSETQ.

On this clonotype itself: A read error is possible here, since a much larger clone lies one base away. The chain has TRBV4-2 and TRBJ1-2, with 9 bases that match TRBD1. CDR1 is LGHNA, CDR2 YNFKEQ, per germline. This CDR3 region has 18 residues. Trimming at V came to 0 bases and at J to 0 bases, leaving 8 bases not matched to a gene. CDR3 in DNA: TGTGCCAGCAGCCAAGATCGGGACAGGGTTTTTGCTAACTATGGCTACACCTTC. Translating gives CASSQDRDRVFANYGYTF.

About this clonotype: This may be a read error: a much more frequent sequence differs by one nucleotide. CDR3 in DNA: TGTGCCAGCAGTTGGGGGGGGCGCCTAACATACGAGCAGTACTTC. Translated: CASSWGGRLTYEQYF. The gene calls are TRBV28 and TRBJ2-7, with a weak D call TRBD2 (7 bases). V gave up 4 bases and J gave up 4 bases, with 17 bases separating them. This CDR3 has 15 residues. The germline V gene has CDR1 MDHEN and CDR2 SYDVKM.

This clonotype was counted at least ten times. The rearrangement links TRBV9 to TRBJ2-7; tentatively, D is TRBD1 (5 bases). The CDR3 runs 15 residues. V lost 0 bases, J lost 4 bases, and 14 bases lay in between. CDR1 and CDR2 (germline): SGDLS, YYNGEE. Here the CDR3 reads CASSVADSAHYEQYF. The CDR3 nucleotides read TGTGCCAGCAGCGTAGCCGACAGTGCCCATTACGAGCAGTACTTC. The full variable domain, rest sourced from reference TRBV9 and TRBJ2-7, is DSGVTQTPKHLITATGQRVTLRCSPRSGDLSVYWYQQSLDQGLQFLIQYYNGEERAKGNILERFSAQQFPDLHSELNLSSLELGDSALYFCASSVADSAHYEQYFGPGTRLTVT.

The chain joins TRBV6-6 to TRBJ2-7, with a weak D call TRBD1 (6 bases). Germline V lookup: CDR1 MNHNY, CDR2 SVGAGI (reference sequence). This CDR3 is built from 13 residues. The ends were cut back, 4 bases at V and 3 bases at J, with 10 bases in the middle. The CDR3 sequence is CASSWKGDYEQYF. The CDR3, as DNA: TGTGCCAGCAGTTGGAAGGGGGACTACGAGCAGTACTTC.

This clonotype was seen a handful of times. It may be a read error: a sequence one base away is much more abundant. The chain couples TRBV4-3 to TRBJ2-5, with TRBD2 matching over 8 bases. This CDR3 region has 16 residues. CDR1 is LGHNA and CDR2 is YSLEER in the germline V gene. Trimming took 0 bases from V and 11 from J; bases not matched to a gene: 14. CDR3 region: CASSQDARGGYDEQYF. DNA for the CDR3: TGCGCCAGCAGCCAAGATGCCCGGGGGGGCTACGATGAGCAGTACTTC.

This clonotype has just a few counts. The rearrangement uses TRBV30 and TRBJ1-5; D is uncertain. CDR3 size: 15 residues. Germline CDR1 and CDR2: GTSNPN and SVGIG (reference sequence). Between the trimmed V and J ends, which lost 0 bases and 1 base, there was a span of 10 bases. The chain's CDR3 is CAWSVGVGSNQPQHF. CDR3 sequence (DNA): TGTGCCTGGAGTGTCGGGGTTGGGAGCAATCAGCCCCAGCATTTT.

Concerning this clonotype itself: One base away lies a much larger clone, so this may be a sequencing read error. V gene TRBV2 combines with J gene TRBJ2-7; 9 positions agree with TRBD2. Trimming took 4 bases from V and 2 from J; bases not matched to a gene: 3. Germline values: CDR1 SNHLY, CDR2 FYNNEI. This CDR3 is built from 14 residues. CDR3 sequence: CASSVQRGAYEQYF. The CDR3 DNA sequence: TGTGCCAGCAGTGTGCAGCGGGGGGCCTACGAGCAGTACTTC.

The J gene is TRBJ1-2, the V gene TRBV5-1; a possible D gene is TRBD1 (5 bases). The germline V and J ends were trimmed by 0 bases and 7 bases, with 19 bases remaining between them. The CDR3 extends over 16 amino acids. CDR1 and CDR2 from the germline V gene are SGHRS and YFSETQ. CDR3: CASSLGRTQGGPGYTF. The CDR3 DNA follows: TGCGCCAGCAGCTTGGGTAGAACGCAGGGAGGGCCTGGCTACACCTTC. Using reference TRBV5-1 and TRBJ1-2 for the parts outside the CDR3, the full variable domain is KAGVTQTPRYLIKTRGQQVTLSCSPISGHRSVSWYQQTPGQGLQFLFEYFSETQRNKGNFPGRFSGRQFSNSRSEMNVSTLELGDSALYLCASSLGRTQGGPGYTFGSGTRLTVV.

This clonotype was seen repeatedly, ten times or more. This chain links TRBV6-2 or TRBV6-3 with TRBJ2-7; either TRBD1 or TRBD2 may supply D (5 bases each). The length of the CDR3 is 13 residues. Trimming took 10 bases from V and 2 from J, leaving 15 bases between them. Germline-derived CDR1 and CDR2 are MNHEY and SVGEGT. CDR3 sequence: CATNRDGPYEQYF. The CDR3 region has the DNA TGTGCCACCAACCGGGACGGCCCCTACGAGCAGTACTTC.

This clonotype was recorded many times. This chain uses TRBV5-1 with TRBJ2-3, with D tentatively TRBD1 (5 bases). Germline values: CDR1 SGHRS, CDR2 YFSETQ. The CDR3 loop spans 13 amino acids. V lost 7 bases to trimming and J lost 0 bases, with 9 bases between them. CDR3 region: CASGRDSTDTQYF. The CDR3 DNA reads TGCGCCAGCGGCAGGGATAGCACAGATACGCAGTATTTT.

Ten or more counts support this clonotype. This chain joins TRBV5-6 and TRBJ1-6; a weak D match, TRBD1 (5 bases). The germline gives CDR1 SGHDT, CDR2 YYEEEE. With 3 bases removed from V and 6 bases from J, the gap between germline ends came to 16 bases. The length of the CDR3 is 16 residues. CDR3 loop: CASSSLAGDFNSPLHF. CDR3 nucleotide sequence: TGTGCCAGCAGCTCCCTGGCGGGGGATTTTAATTCACCCCTCCACTTT. The full variable domain, with the rest looked up from reference TRBV5-6 and TRBJ1-6, is DAGVTQSPTHLIKTRGQQVTLRCSPKSGHDTVSWYQQALGQGPQFIFQYYEEEERQRGNFPDRFSGHQFPNYSSELNVNALLLGDSALYLCASSSLAGDFNSPLHFGNGTRLTVT.

There are many counts of this clonotype. The DNA of the CDR3 is TGCAGTGCTCCCGGGACGGCCGCGGGACGGGCCTACGAGCAGTACTTC. The encoded protein is CSAPGTAAGRAYEQYF. The gene calls are TRBV20-1 and TRBJ2-7, with a tentative D call TRBD2 (6 bases). V was shortened by 5 bases and J by 2 bases, with 22 bases between the two germline ends. Germline V lookup: CDR1 DFQATT, CDR2 SNEGSKA (reference sequence). The CDR3 covers 16 residues.

Details on this clonotype: A much larger clonotype is one base distant, so this may be a read error. The chain employs TRBV20-1 and TRBJ2-1; possible D gene TRBD2, 6 bases. The CDR3 has 14 amino acids. V lost 6 bases and J lost 7, with 19 bases in between. Germline-derived CDR1 and CDR2 are DFQATT and SNEGSKA (reference sequence). CDR3 region: CSAPGASVGNEQFF. CDR3 sequence (DNA): TGCAGTGCCCCGGGAGCGAGCGTGGGGAATGAGCAGTTCTTC.

This clonotype was found a few times. V gene TRBV10-3 combines with J gene TRBJ1-4; 7 bases map to TRBD1. The CDR3 covers 14 residues. The germline gives CDR1 ENHRY, CDR2 SYGVKD. V shed 2 bases and J 8 bases; nucleotides not matched to a gene: 5. The CDR3 nucleotides are TGTGCCATCAGTGAGGACAGGGCAGGAGAAAAACTGTTTTTT. This gives the protein CAISEDRAGEKLFF.

This chain uses TRBV5-1 with TRBJ2-3; no reliable D call. The germline gives CDR1 SGHRS, CDR2 YFSETQ. The CDR3 consists of 16 residues. Trimming took 1 base from V and 2 from J, leaving 14 bases between them. DNA for the CDR3: TGCGCCAGCAGCTTGACCGGGTCCTTAATCACAGATACGCAGTATTTT. This sequence encodes CASSLTGSLITDTQYF.